This TCR beta chain was sequenced during a study of cytomegalovirus exposure and HLA in healthy donors. PCR employed 60 Vbeta and 13 Jbeta primers. Produced via immunoSEQ multiplex PCR; TCRdb's table is partial and in-frame only. The ten top clones account for 0.8% to 1%, within a sample of approximately 79,000 clones. Sequencing was carried out using PBMCs. This receptor was taken from a boy between 10 and 17 years old in good health and CMV-seronegative.

For the CDR3, the DNA is TGTGCCAGCAGCTTGGGCGGGTTCGGAGAGACCCAGTACTTC. Encoded protein: CASSLGGFGETQYF. V usage is TRBV5-6 and J usage is TRBJ2-5; possibly TRBD2 for D (5 bases). The CDR3 is made up of 14 amino acids. Deletions cut 0 bases from V and 4 bases from J, with 10 bases between. Germline CDR1 and CDR2: SGHDT and YYEEEE.